One TCR beta chain is described in this entry. The target antigen is unknown. From germline, CDR1 is SGHAT and CDR2 FQNNGV. The CDR3 loop spans 16 amino acids. Trimming took off 2 bases at V and 7 bases at J, with 15 bases between the two ends. This record comes from a study of cytomegalovirus exposure and HLA in healthy donors. Study-wide findings and caveats: One variant, a missense change in DCLRE1C, was linked in a later analysis to TCR beta V- and J-gene trimming. Altogether, 150 to 200 TCR beta chains were recorded as cytomegalovirus-associated. Highest at DRB1 and lowest at HLA-C, TCR association rates differed among HLA loci in a later analysis.

PCR was performed using 60 Vbeta and 13 Jbeta primers. The protocol was immunoSEQ multiplex PCR, while the TCRdb copy is restricted to in-frame clones and leaves out a portion. This table has about 170,000 clones, approximately 80% appearing once. Donors in the study were healthy people who gave bone marrow. The source material was PBMCs. This chain joins TRBV11-2 and TRBJ1-6, with D unclear. This receptor was taken from a boy aged 2 to 10 in good health and CMV-seronegative. The CDR3 protein is CASSLSRVAGNSPLHF. The CDR3 DNA reads TGTGCCAGCAGCTTAAGTAGGGTGGCGGGGAATTCACCCCTCCACTTT.